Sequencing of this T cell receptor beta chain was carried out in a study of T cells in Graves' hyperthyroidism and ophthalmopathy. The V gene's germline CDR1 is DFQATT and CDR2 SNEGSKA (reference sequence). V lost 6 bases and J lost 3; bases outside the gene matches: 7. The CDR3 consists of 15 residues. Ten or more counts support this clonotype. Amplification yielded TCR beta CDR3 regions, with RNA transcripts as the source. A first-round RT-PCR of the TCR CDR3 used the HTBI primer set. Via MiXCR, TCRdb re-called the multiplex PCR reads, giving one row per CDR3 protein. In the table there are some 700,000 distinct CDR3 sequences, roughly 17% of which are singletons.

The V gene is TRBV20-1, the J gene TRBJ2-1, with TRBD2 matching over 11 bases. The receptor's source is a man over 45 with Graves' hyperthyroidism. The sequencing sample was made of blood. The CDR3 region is CSAPGLAELYNEQFF. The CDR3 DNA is TGCAGTGCCCCGGGACTAGCGGAACTCTACAATGAGCAGTTCTTC.